This passage covers 15 T cell receptor beta chains from one sample sequenced in a study of blood T cell repertoires in COVID-19. TCRdb's table, derived via immunoSEQ multiplex PCR, lists solely in-frame clones and lacks some. The table includes 40,000 to 55,000 clones, roughly nine tenths detected once. Sample: peripheral blood. The origin of the receptors is a woman aged 80 or older with acute or convalescent COVID-19.

The V gene is TRBV6-5, the J gene TRBJ2-3; D is ambiguous. V was shortened by 8 bases and J by 4 bases, with 7 bases between the two germline ends. From germline, CDR1 is MNHEY and CDR2 SVGAGI. The CDR3 is 11 residues long. The chain's CDR3 is CASSPADTQYF. CDR3 coding DNA: TGTGCCAGCTCCCCCGCAGATACGCAGTATTTT.

V usage is TRBV3-1 (or the pseudogene TRBV3-2) and J usage is TRBJ2-5; perhaps TRBD2 as D (5 bases). Trimming pared 4 bases from V and 5 bases from J, leaving 14 bases between. The length of the CDR3 is 14 residues. Germline V lookup: CDR1 LGHDT, CDR2 YNNKEL (reference sequence). The CDR3 DNA reads as TGTGCCAGCAGCCTGGCCGCGGGTACTGAGACCCAGTACTTC. Translated, it gives CASSLAAGTETQYF.

This rearrangement joins TRBV7-9 to TRBJ2-7; 7 nucleotides agree with TRBD2. The CDR3 is made up of 13 amino acids. CDR1 and CDR2 from the germline V gene are SEHNR and FQNEAQ (reference sequence). The V segment lost 5 bases and the J segment 3 bases; nucleotides outside the gene matches: 4. CDR3 in amino acids: CASSSSGGYEQYF. CDR3 nucleotide sequence: TGTGCCAGCAGCAGCTCGGGAGGCTACGAGCAGTACTTC.

A few counts support this clone. J is TRBJ1-1 and V is TRBV10-1; D unresolved. From germline, CDR1 is WNHNN and CDR2 SYGVQD (reference sequence). Trimming stripped 5 bases from V and 2 bases from J, with 9 bases between. CDR3 length: 13 amino acids. CDR3 in amino acids: CASSPVRNTEAFF. As DNA, the CDR3 is TGCGCCAGCAGTCCCGTTCGTAACACTGAAGCTTTCTTT.

The chain couples TRBV6-6 to TRBJ1-2; D is perhaps TRBD1 (5 bases). This CDR3 comprises 15 residues. V lost 4 bases to trimming and J lost 2 bases, with 14 bases between them. Germline V gives CDR1 MNHNY, CDR2 SVGAGI (reference sequence). The CDR3 DNA follows: TGTGCCAGCAGTTCCCCATGGGGCAGCAACTATGGCTACACCTTC. Protein product: CASSSPWGSNYGYTF.

This clone has a single count. The chain carries TRBV7-7 and TRBJ2-5; D not resolved. This CDR3 contains 14 residues. In germline, CDR1 is SSHAT, CDR2 FNYEAQ (reference sequence). The V and J ends lost 0 bases and 1 base respectively, with 6 bases between them. The CDR3 loop reads CASSLASIQETQYF. CDR3 bases: TGTGCCAGCAGCTTAGCGTCCATCCAAGAGACCCAGTACTTC.

The chain links TRBV27 to TRBJ1-3, with 10 positions matching TRBD1. The CDR3 has 14 amino acids. From germline, CDR1 is MNHEY and CDR2 SMNVEV (reference sequence). J gave up 8 bases and V 5 bases, and 6 bases lay outside the gene matches. The CDR3: CASSPGQGRDTIYF. CDR3 DNA sequence: TGTGCCAGCAGTCCGGGACAGGGGAGGGACACCATATATTTT.

V usage is TRBV29-1 and J usage is TRBJ1-2; 10 bases match TRBD1. This CDR3 has 13 residues. Germline CDR1 is SQVTM and CDR2 is ANQGSEA. V lost 5 bases, J lost 6 bases, and 6 bases stayed unmatched. The CDR3 reads CSVSTGGPNGYTF. The DNA of the CDR3 is TGCAGCGTTTCGACAGGGGGCCCCAATGGCTACACCTTC.

The chain couples TRBV7-9 to TRBJ2-3, with 7 bases fitting TRBD1. With 4 bases clipped from V and 1 base from J, the junction kept 14 bases outside the gene matches. The CDR3 runs 18 residues. CDR1 and CDR2 from the germline V gene are SEHNR and FQNEAQ (reference sequence). The CDR3 loop is CASSSSYTGDRGTDTQYF. The CDR3 DNA reads TGTGCCAGCAGCTCCAGCTACACAGGGGATCGGGGCACAGATACGCAGTATTTT.

The genes are TRBV30 and TRBJ2-1; tentatively, D is TRBD2 (6 bases). Germline V gene lookup returns CDR1 GTSNPN and CDR2 SVGIG (reference sequence). V lost 7 bases, J lost 3 bases, and 10 bases lay in between. This CDR3 contains 12 residues. CDR3 amino acids: CAFGEVYNEQFF. The CDR3 nucleotides are TGTGCCTTTGGGGAGGTCTACAATGAGCAGTTCTTC.

As DNA, the CDR3 is TGTGCCAGCTCACCTCTGAAAGGGGGGGGCCGGGGAAATGAGCAGTTCTTC. It codes for CASSPLKGGGRGNEQFF. This sequence joins TRBV18 and TRBJ2-1; perhaps TRBD2 as D (7 bases). V was pared by 3 bases and J by 7 bases, with 22 bases between. This CDR3 has 17 residues. Germline V gene lookup returns CDR1 KGHSH and CDR2 LQKENI.

V gene TRBV12-3 or TRBV12-4 combines with J gene TRBJ1-5; no definite D call. The CDR3 loop spans 13 amino acids. Trimming cost V 8 bases and J 0 bases, with 8 bases left between them. DNA of the CDR3: TGTGCCAGCGGTACAGATAGCAATCAGCCCCAGCATTTT. Its translation is CASGTDSNQPQHF.

The table lists this clone with a few counts. The chain carries TRBV2 and TRBJ2-2, with 9 bases lining up with TRBD2. The germline CDR1 and CDR2 sequences are SNHLY and FYNNEI. With 4 bases clipped from V and 1 base from J, the junction kept 10 bases outside the gene matches. This CDR3 is built from 18 residues. The CDR3 reads CASSARLAGIRNTGELFF. As DNA, the CDR3 is TGTGCCAGCAGTGCTCGGCTAGCGGGGATAAGGAACACCGGGGAGCTGTTTTTT.

This chain uses TRBV7-8 with TRBJ2-7; 9 bases map to TRBD2. Trimming at V came to 4 bases and at J to 2 bases, leaving 9 bases not matched to a gene. The CDR3 spans 16 residues. Germline assignment: CDR1 SGHVS and CDR2 FQNEAQ. CDR3 sequence (DNA): TGTGCCAGCAGCTCCTTAGCGGGGGCTGGGGCCTACGAGCAGTACTTC. It yields the protein CASSSLAGAGAYEQYF. Full variable domain (outside the CDR3, taken from reference TRBV7-8 and TRBJ2-7): GAGVSQSPRYKVAKRGQDVALRCDPISGHVSLFWYQQALGQGPEFLTYFQNEAQLDKSGLPSDRFFAERPEGSVSTLKIQRTQQEDSAVYLCASSSLAGAGAYEQYFGPGTRLTVT.

The V gene is TRBV29-1, the J gene TRBJ1-3; the D is unclear. The CDR3 spans 12 residues. V lost 7 bases and J lost 0, with 7 bases in between. The germline gives CDR1 SQVTM, CDR2 ANQGSEA. The CDR3 sequence: CSGGLSGNTIYF. CDR3 DNA sequence: TGCAGCGGCGGGCTCTCTGGAAACACCATATATTTT.